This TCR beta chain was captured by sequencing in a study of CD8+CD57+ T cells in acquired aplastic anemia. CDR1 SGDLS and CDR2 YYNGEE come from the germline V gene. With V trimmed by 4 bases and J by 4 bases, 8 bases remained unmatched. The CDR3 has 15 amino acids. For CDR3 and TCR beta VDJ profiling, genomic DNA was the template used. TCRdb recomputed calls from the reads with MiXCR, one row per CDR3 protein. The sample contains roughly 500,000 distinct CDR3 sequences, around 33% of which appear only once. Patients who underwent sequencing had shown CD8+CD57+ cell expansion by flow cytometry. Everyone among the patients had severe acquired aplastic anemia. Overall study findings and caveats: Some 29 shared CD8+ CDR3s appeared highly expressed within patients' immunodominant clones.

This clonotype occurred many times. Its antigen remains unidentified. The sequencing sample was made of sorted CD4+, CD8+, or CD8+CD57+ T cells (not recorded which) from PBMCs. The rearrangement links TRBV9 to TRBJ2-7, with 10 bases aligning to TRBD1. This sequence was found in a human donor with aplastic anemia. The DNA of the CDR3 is TGTGCCAGCAGCCTTTCCGGGACAGGGGTATACGAGCAGTACTTC. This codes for CASSLSGTGVYEQYF.